What follows describes a single TCR beta chain. Antigen: not known. The data were taken from a study of glioma-infiltrating T cells. Using RNA template, CDR3s of TCR alpha and beta were amplified with iRepertoire arm-PCR. Tissue mRNA or PBMC total RNA, about 85-400 ng, went into one-step reverse transcription and amplification. One entry per CDR3 protein, called by TCRdb with MiXCR from the multiplex PCR reads. The table lists about 140,000 distinct CDR3 sequences, 39% of them singletons. General study points: Very few CDR3 sequences were shared between tissue and blood.

The specimen was glioma tissue, nonneoplastic brain tissue, or PBMCs (not recorded which). This clonotype was sampled from a human donor with low-grade glioma or glioblastoma, undergoing nonglioma brain surgery, or in good health (not recorded which).

The CDR3 DNA reads TGTGCCAGCAGTCCGACTAGCGGGGCCAGCACAGATACGCAGTATTTT. Residues: CASSPTSGASTDTQYF. The gene calls are TRBV6-1 and TRBJ2-3; TRBD2 agrees at 11 bases. Unmatched junction bases numbered 4, after V lost 5 bases and J lost 0 bases. The CDR3 is 16 residues long. In germline, CDR1 is MNHNS, CDR2 SASEGT.